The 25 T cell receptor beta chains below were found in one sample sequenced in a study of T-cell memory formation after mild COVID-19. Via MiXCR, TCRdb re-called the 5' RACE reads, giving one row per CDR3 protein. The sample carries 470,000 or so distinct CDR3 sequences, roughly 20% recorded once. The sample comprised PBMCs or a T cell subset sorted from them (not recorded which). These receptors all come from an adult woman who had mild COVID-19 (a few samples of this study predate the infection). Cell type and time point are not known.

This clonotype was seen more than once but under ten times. The CDR3 nucleotides read TGTGCCAGCAGCGTCGGGACACAGAACACTGAAGCTTTCTTT. As protein: CASSVGTQNTEAFF. This chain uses TRBV12-3 or TRBV12-4 with TRBJ1-1; D might be TRBD1 (6 bases). The germline V and J ends were trimmed by 6 bases and 1 base, with 12 bases remaining between them. The CDR3 runs to 14 residues.

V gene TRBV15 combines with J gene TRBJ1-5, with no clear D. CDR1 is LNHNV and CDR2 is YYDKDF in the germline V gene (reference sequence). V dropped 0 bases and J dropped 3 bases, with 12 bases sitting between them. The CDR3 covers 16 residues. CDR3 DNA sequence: TGTGCCACCAGCAGAGATCCTGGCACCAACAATCAGCCCCAGCATTTT. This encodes CATSRDPGTNNQPQHF.

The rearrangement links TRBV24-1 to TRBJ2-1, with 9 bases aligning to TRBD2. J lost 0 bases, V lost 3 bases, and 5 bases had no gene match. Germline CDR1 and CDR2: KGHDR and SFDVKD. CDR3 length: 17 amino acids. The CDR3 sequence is CATSDLAGGASYNEQFF. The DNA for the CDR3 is TGTGCCACCAGTGATCTCGCGGGGGGGGCCTCCTACAATGAGCAGTTCTTC.

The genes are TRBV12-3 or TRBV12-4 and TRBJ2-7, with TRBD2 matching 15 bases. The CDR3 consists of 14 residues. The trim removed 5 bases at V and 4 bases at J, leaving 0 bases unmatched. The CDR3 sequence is CASSGTSGRYEQYF. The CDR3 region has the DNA TGTGCCAGCAGTGGGACTAGCGGGAGGTACGAGCAGTACTTC.

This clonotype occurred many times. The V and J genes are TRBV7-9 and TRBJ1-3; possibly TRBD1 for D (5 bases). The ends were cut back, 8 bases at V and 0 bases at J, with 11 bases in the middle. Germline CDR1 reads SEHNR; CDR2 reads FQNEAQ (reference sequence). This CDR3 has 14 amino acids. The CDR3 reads CASGGSSSGNTIYF. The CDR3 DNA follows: TGTGCCAGCGGGGGGTCGAGCTCTGGAAACACCATATATTTT. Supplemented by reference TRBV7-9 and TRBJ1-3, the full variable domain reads DTGVSQNPRHKITKRGQNVTFRCDPISEHNRLYWYRQTLGQGPEFLTYFQNEAQLEKSRLLSDRFSAERPKGSFSTLEIQRTEQGDSAMYLCASGGSSSGNTIYFGEGSWLTVV.

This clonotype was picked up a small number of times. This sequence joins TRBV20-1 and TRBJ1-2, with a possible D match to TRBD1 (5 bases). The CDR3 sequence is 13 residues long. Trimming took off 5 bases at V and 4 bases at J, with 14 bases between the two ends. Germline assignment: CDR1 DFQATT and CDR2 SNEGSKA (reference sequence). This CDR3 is CSAYATALYGYTF. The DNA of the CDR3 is TGCAGTGCTTATGCGACAGCGCTCTATGGCTACACCTTC.

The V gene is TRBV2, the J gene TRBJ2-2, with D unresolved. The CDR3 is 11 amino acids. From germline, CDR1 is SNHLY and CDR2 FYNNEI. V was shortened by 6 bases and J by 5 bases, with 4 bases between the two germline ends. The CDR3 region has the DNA TGTGCCAGCAGCTGGACCGGGGAGCTGTTTTTT. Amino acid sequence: CASSWTGELFF.

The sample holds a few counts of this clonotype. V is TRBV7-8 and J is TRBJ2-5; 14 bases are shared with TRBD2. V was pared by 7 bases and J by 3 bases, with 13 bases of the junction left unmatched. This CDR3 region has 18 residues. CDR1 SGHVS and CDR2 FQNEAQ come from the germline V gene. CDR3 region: CASTVVTGTSGSKETQYF. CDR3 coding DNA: TGTGCCAGCACCGTGGTGACCGGGACTAGCGGGAGTAAAGAGACCCAGTACTTC. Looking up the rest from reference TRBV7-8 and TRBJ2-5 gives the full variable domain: GAGVSQSPRYKVAKRGQDVALRCDPISGHVSLFWYQQALGQGPEFLTYFQNEAQLDKSGLPSDRFFAERPEGSVSTLKIQRTQQEDSAVYLCASTVVTGTSGSKETQYFGPGTRLLVL.

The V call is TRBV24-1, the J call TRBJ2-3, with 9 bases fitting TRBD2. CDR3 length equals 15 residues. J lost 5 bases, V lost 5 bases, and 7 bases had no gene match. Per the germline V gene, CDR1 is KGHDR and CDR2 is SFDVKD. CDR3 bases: TGTGCCACCAGTGCGGAGCGGGGGGTTGGAGATACGCAGTATTTT. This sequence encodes CATSAERGVGDTQYF.

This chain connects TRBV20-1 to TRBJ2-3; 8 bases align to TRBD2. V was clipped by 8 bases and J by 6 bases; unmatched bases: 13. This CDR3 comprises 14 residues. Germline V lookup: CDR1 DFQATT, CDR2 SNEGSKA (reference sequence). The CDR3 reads CSNRLAPVPDTQYF. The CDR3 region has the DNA TGCAGTAACCGACTAGCGCCTGTGCCCGATACGCAGTATTTT.

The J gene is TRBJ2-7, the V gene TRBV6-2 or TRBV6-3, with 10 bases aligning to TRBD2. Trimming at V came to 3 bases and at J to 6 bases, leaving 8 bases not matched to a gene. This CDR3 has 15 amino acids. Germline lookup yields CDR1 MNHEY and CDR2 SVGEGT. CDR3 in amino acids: CASSYSGAGGREQYF. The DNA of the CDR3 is TGTGCCAGCAGTTATTCCGGAGCGGGAGGGCGCGAGCAGTACTTC.

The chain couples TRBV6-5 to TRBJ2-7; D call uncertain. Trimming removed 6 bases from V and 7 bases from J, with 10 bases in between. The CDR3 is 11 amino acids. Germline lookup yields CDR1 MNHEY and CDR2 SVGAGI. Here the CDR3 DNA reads TGTGCCAGCAGGGATGTGAGAGAGCAGTACTTC. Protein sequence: CASRDVREQYF.

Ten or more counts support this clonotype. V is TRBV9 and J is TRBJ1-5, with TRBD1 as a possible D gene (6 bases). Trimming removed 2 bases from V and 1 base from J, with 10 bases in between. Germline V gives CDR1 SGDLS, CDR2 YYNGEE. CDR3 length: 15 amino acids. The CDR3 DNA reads TGTGCCAGCAGCGTTTCAGGGGCGAGCAATCAGCCCCAGCATTTT. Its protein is CASSVSGASNQPQHF.

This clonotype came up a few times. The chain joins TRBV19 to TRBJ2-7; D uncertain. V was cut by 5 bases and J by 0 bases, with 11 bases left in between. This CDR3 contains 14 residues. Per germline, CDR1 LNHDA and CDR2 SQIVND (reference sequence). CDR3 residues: CASSRVSHSYEQYF. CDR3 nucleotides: TGTGCCAGTAGTCGGGTGTCACACTCCTACGAGCAGTACTTC. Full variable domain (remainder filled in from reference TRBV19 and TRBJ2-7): DGGITQSPKYLFRKEGQNVTLSCEQNLNHDAMYWYRQDPGQGLRLIYYSQIVNDFQKGDIAEGYSVSREKKESFPLTVTSAQKNPTAFYLCASSRVSHSYEQYFGPGTRLTVT.

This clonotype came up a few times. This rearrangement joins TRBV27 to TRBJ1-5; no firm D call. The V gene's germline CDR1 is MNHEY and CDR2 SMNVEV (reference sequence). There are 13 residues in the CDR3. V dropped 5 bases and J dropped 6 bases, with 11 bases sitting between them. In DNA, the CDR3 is TGTGCCAGCAGTGCCCGCGGAGGTCAGCCCCAGCATTTT. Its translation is CASSARGGQPQHF.

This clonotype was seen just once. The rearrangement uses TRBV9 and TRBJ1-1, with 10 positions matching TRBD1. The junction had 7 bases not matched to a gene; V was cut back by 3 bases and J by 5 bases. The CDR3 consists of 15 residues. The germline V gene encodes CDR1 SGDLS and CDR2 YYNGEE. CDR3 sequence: CASSDRQGARTEAFF. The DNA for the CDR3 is TGTGCCAGCAGCGACCGACAGGGGGCCAGAACTGAAGCTTTCTTT. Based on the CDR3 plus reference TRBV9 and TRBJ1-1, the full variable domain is DSGVTQTPKHLITATGQRVTLRCSPRSGDLSVYWYQQSLDQGLQFLIQYYNGEERAKGNILERFSAQQFPDLHSELNLSSLELGDSALYFCASSDRQGARTEAFFGQGTRLTVV.

The CDR3: CAWSDRFGYGYTF. In DNA form, the CDR3 reads TGTGCCTGGAGCGACAGGTTTGGCTATGGCTACACCTTC. The rearrangement uses TRBV30 and TRBJ1-2; maybe TRBD1 (6 bases). The germline CDR1 and CDR2 sequences are GTSNPN and SVGIG (reference sequence). V was clipped by 3 bases and J by 4 bases, with 12 bases between them. This CDR3 comprises 13 residues.

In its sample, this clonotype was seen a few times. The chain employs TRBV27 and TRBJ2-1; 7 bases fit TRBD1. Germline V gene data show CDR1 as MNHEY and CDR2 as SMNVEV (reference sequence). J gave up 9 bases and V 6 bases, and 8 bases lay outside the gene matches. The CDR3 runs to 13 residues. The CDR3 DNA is TGTGCCAGCAGCCCAGGGGACAGCATTGAGCAGTTCTTC. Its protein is CASSPGDSIEQFF.

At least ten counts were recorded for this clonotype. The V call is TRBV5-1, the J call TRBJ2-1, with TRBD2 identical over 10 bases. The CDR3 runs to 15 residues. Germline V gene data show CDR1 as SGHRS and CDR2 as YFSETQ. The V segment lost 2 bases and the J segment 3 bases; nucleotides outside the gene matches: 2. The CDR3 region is CASSFGLADYNEQFF. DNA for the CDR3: TGCGCCAGCAGCTTCGGACTAGCGGACTACAATGAGCAGTTCTTC.

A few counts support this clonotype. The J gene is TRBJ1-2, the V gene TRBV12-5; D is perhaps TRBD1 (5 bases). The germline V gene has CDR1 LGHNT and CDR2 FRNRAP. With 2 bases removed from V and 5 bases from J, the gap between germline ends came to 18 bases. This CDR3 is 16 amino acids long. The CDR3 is CASGLPRGTIDYGYTF. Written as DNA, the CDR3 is TGTGCTAGTGGTTTGCCACGGGGGACCATTGATTATGGCTACACCTTC.

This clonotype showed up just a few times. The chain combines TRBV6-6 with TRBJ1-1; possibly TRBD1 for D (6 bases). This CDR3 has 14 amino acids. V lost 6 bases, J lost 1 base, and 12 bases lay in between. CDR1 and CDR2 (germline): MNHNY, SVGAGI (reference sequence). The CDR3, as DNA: TGTGCCAGCAGCCACCCGGACAGGAACACTGAAGCTTTCTTT. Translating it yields CASSHPDRNTEAFF.

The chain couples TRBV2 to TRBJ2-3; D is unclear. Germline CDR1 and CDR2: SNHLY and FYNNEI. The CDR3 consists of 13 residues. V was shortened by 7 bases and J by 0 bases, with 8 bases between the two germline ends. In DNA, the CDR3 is TGTGCCAGCATAACAAGTAGCACAGATACGCAGTATTTT. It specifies CASITSSTDTQYF.

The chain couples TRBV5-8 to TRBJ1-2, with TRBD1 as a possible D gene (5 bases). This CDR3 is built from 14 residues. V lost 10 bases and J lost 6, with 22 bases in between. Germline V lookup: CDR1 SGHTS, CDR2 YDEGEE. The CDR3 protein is CASLGVILRHGYTF. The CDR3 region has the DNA TGTGCCTCCTTAGGGGTCATTCTCCGACATGGCTACACCTTC.

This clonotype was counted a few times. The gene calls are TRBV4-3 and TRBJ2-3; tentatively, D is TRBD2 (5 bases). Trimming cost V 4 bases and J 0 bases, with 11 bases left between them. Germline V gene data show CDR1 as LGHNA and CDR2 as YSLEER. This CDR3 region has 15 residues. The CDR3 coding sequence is TGCGCCAGCAGCCCATTAGCGATTAGCACAGATACGCAGTATTTT. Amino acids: CASSPLAISTDTQYF.

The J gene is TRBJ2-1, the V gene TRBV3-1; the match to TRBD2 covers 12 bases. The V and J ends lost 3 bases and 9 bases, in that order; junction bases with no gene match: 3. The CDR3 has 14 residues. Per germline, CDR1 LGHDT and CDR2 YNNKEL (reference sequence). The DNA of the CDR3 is TGTGCCAGCAGCCAGGGACTAGCGGGCGCTGAGCAGTTCTTC. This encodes CASSQGLAGAEQFF.